These 15 T cell receptor beta chains were all obtained from the same sample, sequenced in a study of control samples from healthy donors and cancer patients. TCRdb's copy holds only in-frame clones and misses some; the assay was immunoSEQ multiplex PCR. The data contain about 220,000 clones, 85% to 95% of them singletons. The sequencing input was blood. These receptors were obtained from a man in his forties or fifties in good health.

The chain recombines TRBV28 with TRBJ2-7; TRBD1 is a possible D gene (6 bases). Germline V lookup: CDR1 MDHEN, CDR2 SYDVKM. V lost 5 bases and J lost 3, with 20 bases in between. There are 16 residues in the CDR3. The CDR3 reads CASSMVSRDKGYEQYF. CDR3 DNA: TGTGCCAGCAGTATGGTCTCGAGGGACAAAGGCTACGAGCAGTACTTC.

In this sample, this clone turned up once. The chain uses TRBV30 and TRBJ2-7; D remains ambiguous. CDR3 length: 11 amino acids. CDR1 and CDR2 from the germline V gene are GTSNPN and SVGIG (reference sequence). The V and J ends lost 0 bases and 4 bases respectively, with 4 bases between them. CDR3 region: CAWSVNYEQYF. The CDR3 DNA reads as TGTGCCTGGAGTGTAAATTACGAGCAGTACTTC.

The V call is TRBV18, the J call TRBJ2-2, with unresolved D. The CDR3 is 13 amino acids. CDR1 and CDR2 from the germline V gene are KGHSH and LQKENI. Between the trimmed V and J ends, which lost 3 bases and 5 bases, there was a span of 7 bases. The CDR3 DNA reads TGTGCCAGCTCACCTCAGGCTACCGGGGAGCTGTTTTTT. It codes for CASSPQATGELFF.

This sequence joins TRBV30 and TRBJ2-7; 11 nucleotides match TRBD2. After removal of 5 bases from V and 7 bases from J, the junction contained 10 bases not matched to a gene. The CDR3 runs to 14 residues. Germline CDR1 reads GTSNPN; CDR2 reads SVGIG (reference sequence). CDR3 nucleotides: TGTGCCTGGGCAACTAGCGGGGGTACGGGAGAGCAGTACTTC. It encodes CAWATSGGTGEQYF.

The V and J genes are TRBV19 and TRBJ1-5; tentative D call: TRBD1 (6 bases). The V gene's germline CDR1 is LNHDA and CDR2 SQIVND (reference sequence). The germline V and J ends were trimmed by 5 bases and 4 bases, with 15 bases remaining between them. The CDR3 loop spans 15 amino acids. The CDR3, as DNA: TGTGCCAGTAGTCTCAAACCAGGGGTAAATCAGCCCCAGCATTTT. It codes for CASSLKPGVNQPQHF.

The V and J genes are TRBV18 and TRBJ2-5; 15 positions match TRBD2. The V gene end was trimmed by 4 bases and the J gene end by 1 base; junction bases not matched to a gene: 10. This CDR3 spans 19 amino acids. Germline CDR1 reads KGHSH; CDR2 reads LQKENI. The CDR3, as DNA: TGTGCCAGCTCACTGCTGCCGGGACTAGCGGGGGGATCCCAAGAGACCCAGTACTTC. Protein: CASSLLPGLAGGSQETQYF.

The V and J genes are TRBV4-1 and TRBJ2-5; D unresolved. CDR1 MGHRA and CDR2 YSYEKL come from the germline V gene. The length of the CDR3 is 15 residues. Trimming took 0 bases from V and 5 from J, leaving 13 bases between them. CDR3 sequence: CASSQDGVSGETQYF. CDR3 in DNA: TGCGCCAGCAGCCAAGATGGAGTTTCTGGGGAGACCCAGTACTTC.

The rearrangement links TRBV30 to TRBJ1-6; TRBD1 agrees at 9 bases. V lost 0 bases, J lost 7 bases, and 4 bases stayed unmatched. The CDR3 is 15 residues long. CDR1 is GTSNPN, CDR2 SVGIG, per germline (reference sequence). CDR3 coding DNA: TGTGCCTGGAGTGTCCGGGACAGGGACAATTCACCCCTCCACTTT. Translating it yields CAWSVRDRDNSPLHF. Supplemented by reference TRBV30 and TRBJ1-6, the full variable domain reads SQTIHQWPATLVQPVGSPLSLECTVEGTSNPNLYWYRQAAGRGLQLLFYSVGIGQISSEVPQNLSASRPQDRQFILSSKKLLLSDSGFYLCAWSVRDRDNSPLHFGNGTRLTVT.

This chain links TRBV11-2 with TRBJ1-1; 8 nucleotides align to TRBD1. Trimming cost V 5 bases and J 5 bases; bases outside gene matches: 7. Germline V gene data show CDR1 as SGHAT and CDR2 as FQNNGV. The CDR3 has 14 residues. This CDR3 is CASSPRTGRTEAFF. As DNA, the CDR3 is TGTGCCAGCAGCCCCCGGACAGGGAGGACTGAAGCTTTCTTT.

The gene calls are TRBV2 and TRBJ2-3; possible D gene TRBD1, 7 bases. This CDR3 has 14 residues. The germline V gene has CDR1 SNHLY and CDR2 FYNNEI. V was pared by 7 bases and J by 4 bases, with 15 bases between. The CDR3 loop reads CASTEQGGADTQYF. For the CDR3, the DNA is TGTGCCAGCACTGAGCAGGGGGGTGCAGATACGCAGTATTTT.

The chain uses TRBV12-2 and TRBJ2-1; the DNA was not compared with TRBD2, the D call given in the table. TRBV12-2 is labeled a pseudogene. The length of the CDR3 is 15 residues. The CDR3 loop reads CASRLGLPGSNEQFF. CDR3 nucleotide sequence: TGTGCAAGTCGCCTGGGCCTTCCGGGGTCCAATGAGCAGTTCTTC.

This chain connects TRBV18 to TRBJ1-5; D unclear. The CDR3 runs to 14 residues. CDR1 and CDR2 from the germline V gene are KGHSH and LQKENI. The germline V and J ends were trimmed by 4 bases and 7 bases, with 14 bases remaining between them. Written as DNA, the CDR3 is TGTGCCAGCTCACGTACTGGGAGCCAGCAGCCCCAGCATTTT. Translated: CASSRTGSQQPQHF. The variable domain in full, completed from reference TRBV18 and TRBJ1-5, reads NAGVMQNPRHLVRRRGQEARLRCSPMKGHSHVYWYRQLPEEGLKFMVYLQKENIIDESGMPKERFSAEFPKEGPSILRIQQVVRGDSAAYFCASSRTGSQQPQHFGDGTRLSIL.

This clone was observed once. This chain links TRBV6-6 with TRBJ1-2; 8 positions match TRBD1. After removal of 5 bases from V and 6 bases from J, the junction contained 5 bases not matched to a gene. Germline loops: CDR1 MNHNY, CDR2 SVGAGI (reference sequence). The CDR3 is made up of 13 amino acids. CDR3 sequence: CASSGQGLHGYTF. As DNA, the CDR3 is TGTGCCAGCAGTGGACAGGGTCTTCATGGCTACACCTTC.

The chain has TRBV2 and TRBJ1-1; TRBD1 is a possible D gene (5 bases). CDR3 size: 14 residues. Germline CDR1 SNHLY, CDR2 FYNNEI. The germline V and J ends were trimmed by 4 bases and 5 bases, with 14 bases remaining between them. CDR3 loop: CASSGTGGMTEAFF. The DNA for the CDR3 is TGTGCCAGCAGTGGAACGGGGGGGATGACTGAAGCTTTCTTT.

The chain combines TRBV12-3 or TRBV12-4 with TRBJ1-3; D is uncertain. The CDR3 loop spans 10 amino acids. The V end lost 3 bases, the J end lost 9 bases, and 3 bases lay between the germline ends. The CDR3 DNA follows: TGTGCCAGCAGTTTGGTCACCATATATTTT. Its translation: CASSLVTIYF.